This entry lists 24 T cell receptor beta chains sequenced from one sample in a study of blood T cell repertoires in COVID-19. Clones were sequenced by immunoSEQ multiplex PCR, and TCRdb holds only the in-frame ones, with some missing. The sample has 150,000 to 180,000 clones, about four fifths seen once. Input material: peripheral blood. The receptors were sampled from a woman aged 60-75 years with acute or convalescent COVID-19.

The CDR3 is CASSSGGVGDTQYF. The CDR3 DNA follows: TGCGCCAGCAGCTCAGGGGGAGTTGGAGATACGCAGTATTTT. The chain is built from TRBV5-1 and TRBJ2-3; the match to TRBD1 covers 7 bases. V lost 3 bases to trimming and J lost 5 bases; unmatched junction nucleotides: 6. Germline V CDR1 and CDR2: SGHRS, YFSETQ. The CDR3 runs 14 residues.

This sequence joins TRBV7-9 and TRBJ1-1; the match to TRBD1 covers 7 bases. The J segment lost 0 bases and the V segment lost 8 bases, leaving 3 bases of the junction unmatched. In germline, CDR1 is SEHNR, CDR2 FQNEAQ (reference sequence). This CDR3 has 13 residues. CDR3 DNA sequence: TGTGCCAGCGGGGGACAGATGAACACTGAAGCTTTCTTT. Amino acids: CASGGQMNTEAFF.

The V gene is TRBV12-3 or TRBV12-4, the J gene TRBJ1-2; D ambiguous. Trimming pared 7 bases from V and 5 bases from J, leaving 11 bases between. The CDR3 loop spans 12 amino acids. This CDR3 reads CASTLSGYGYTF. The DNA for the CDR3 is TGTGCCAGCACCCTCTCGGGGTATGGCTACACCTTC.

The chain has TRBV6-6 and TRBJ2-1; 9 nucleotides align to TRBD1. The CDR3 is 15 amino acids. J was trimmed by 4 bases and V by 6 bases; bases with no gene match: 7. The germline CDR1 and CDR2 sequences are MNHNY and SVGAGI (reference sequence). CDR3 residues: CASSPPDRGYNEQFF. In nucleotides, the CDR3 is TGTGCCAGCAGCCCACCCGACAGGGGGTACAATGAGCAGTTCTTC.

CDR3 sequence (DNA): TGTGCCAGCAGCCCTGGGGTCCTACGGGGGACCCAGTACTTC. This translates into CASSPGVLRGTQYF. This chain links TRBV9 with TRBJ2-5, with D tentatively TRBD2 (5 bases). V was shortened by 4 bases and J by 7 bases, with 17 bases between the two germline ends. There are 14 residues in the CDR3. CDR1 and CDR2 (germline): SGDLS, YYNGEE.

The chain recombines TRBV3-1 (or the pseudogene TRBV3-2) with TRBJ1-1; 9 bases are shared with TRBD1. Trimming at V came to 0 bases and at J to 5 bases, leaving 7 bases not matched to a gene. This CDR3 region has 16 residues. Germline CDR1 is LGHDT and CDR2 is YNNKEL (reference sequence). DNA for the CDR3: TGTGCCAGCAGCCAAGATCCGGGACAGGGCGGAACTGAAGCTTTCTTT. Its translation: CASSQDPGQGGTEAFF.

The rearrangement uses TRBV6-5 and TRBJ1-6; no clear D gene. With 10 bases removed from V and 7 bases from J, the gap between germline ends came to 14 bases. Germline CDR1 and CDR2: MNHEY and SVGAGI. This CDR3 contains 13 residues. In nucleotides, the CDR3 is TGTGCCACCAGACGGGGAACCAATTCACCCCTCCACTTT. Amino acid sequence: CATRRGTNSPLHF.

The CDR3 coding sequence is TGTGCCAGCAGCTTACGAGTCAATCAGCCCCAGCATTTT. It codes for CASSLRVNQPQHF. The chain couples TRBV5-8 to TRBJ1-5; the D is unclear. This CDR3 is built from 13 residues. Trimming removed 2 bases from V and 3 bases from J, with 6 bases in between. The germline V gene encodes CDR1 SGHTS and CDR2 YDEGEE.

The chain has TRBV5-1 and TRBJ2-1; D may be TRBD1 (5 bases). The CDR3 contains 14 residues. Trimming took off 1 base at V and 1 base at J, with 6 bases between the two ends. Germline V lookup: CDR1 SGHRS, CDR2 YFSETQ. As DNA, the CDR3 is TGCGCCAGCAGCTTGCAGGGATCCTACAATGAGCAGTTCTTC. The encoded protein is CASSLQGSYNEQFF.

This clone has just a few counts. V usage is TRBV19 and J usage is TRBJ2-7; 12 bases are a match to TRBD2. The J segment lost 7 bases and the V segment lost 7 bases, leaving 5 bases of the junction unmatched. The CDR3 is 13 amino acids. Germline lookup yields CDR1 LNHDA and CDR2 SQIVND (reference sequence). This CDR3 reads CASTLAGGREQYF. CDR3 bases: TGTGCCAGTACCCTAGCGGGGGGGCGTGAGCAGTACTTC.

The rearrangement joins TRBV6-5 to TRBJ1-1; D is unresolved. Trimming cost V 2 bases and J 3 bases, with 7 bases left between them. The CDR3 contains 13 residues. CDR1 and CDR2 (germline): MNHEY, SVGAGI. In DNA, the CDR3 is TGTGCCAGCAGTTACGCCGGTTACACTGAAGCTTTCTTT. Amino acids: CASSYAGYTEAFF.

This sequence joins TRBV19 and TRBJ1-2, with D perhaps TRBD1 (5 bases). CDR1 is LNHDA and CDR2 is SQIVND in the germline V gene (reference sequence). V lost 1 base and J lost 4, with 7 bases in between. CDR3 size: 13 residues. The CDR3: CASSIAGIYGYTF. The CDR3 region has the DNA TGTGCCAGTAGTATAGCAGGGATCTATGGCTACACCTTC.

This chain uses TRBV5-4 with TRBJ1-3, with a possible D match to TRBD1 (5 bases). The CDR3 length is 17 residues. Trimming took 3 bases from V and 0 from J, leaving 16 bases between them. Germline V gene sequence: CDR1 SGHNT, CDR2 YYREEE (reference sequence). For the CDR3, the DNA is TGTGCCAGCAGCTCGACGGGGGGTCCCCACTCTGGAAACACCATATATTTT. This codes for CASSSTGGPHSGNTIYF. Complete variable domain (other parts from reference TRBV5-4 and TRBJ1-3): ETGVTQSPTHLIKTRGQQVTLRCSSQSGHNTVSWYQQALGQGPQFIFQYYREEENGRGNFPPRFSGLQFPNYSSELNVNALELDDSALYLCASSSTGGPHSGNTIYFGEGSWLTVV.

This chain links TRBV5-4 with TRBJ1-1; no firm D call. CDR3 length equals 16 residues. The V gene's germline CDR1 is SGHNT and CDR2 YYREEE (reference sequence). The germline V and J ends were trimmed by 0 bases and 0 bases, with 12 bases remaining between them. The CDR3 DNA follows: TGTGCCAGCAGCTTGGGGGCCGGTACCATGAACACTGAAGCTTTCTTT. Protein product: CASSLGAGTMNTEAFF. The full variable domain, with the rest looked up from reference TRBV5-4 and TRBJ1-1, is ETGVTQSPTHLIKTRGQQVTLRCSSQSGHNTVSWYQQALGQGPQFIFQYYREEENGRGNFPPRFSGLQFPNYSSELNVNALELDDSALYLCASSLGAGTMNTEAFFGQGTRLTVV.

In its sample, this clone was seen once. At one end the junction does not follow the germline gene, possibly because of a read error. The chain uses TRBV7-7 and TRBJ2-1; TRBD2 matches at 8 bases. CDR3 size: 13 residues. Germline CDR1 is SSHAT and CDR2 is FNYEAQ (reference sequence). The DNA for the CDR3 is TGTGCTAGCAGCCCCGGGGGGGGGTCTGAGCAGTTCTTC. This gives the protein CASSPGGGSEQFF.

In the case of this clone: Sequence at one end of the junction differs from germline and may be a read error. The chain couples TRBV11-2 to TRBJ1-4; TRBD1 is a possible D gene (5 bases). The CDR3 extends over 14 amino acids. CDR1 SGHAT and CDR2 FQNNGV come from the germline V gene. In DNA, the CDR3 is TGTGCCAGCAGCTCAATAGGGGTTAATGACAAACTGTTTTTT. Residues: CASSSIGVNDKLFF.

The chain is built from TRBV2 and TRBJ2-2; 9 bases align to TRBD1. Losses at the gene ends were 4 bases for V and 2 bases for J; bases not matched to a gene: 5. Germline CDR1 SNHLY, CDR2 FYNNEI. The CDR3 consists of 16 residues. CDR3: CASSGQGGFNTGELFF. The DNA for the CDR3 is TGTGCCAGCAGTGGACAGGGGGGGTTTAACACCGGGGAGCTGTTTTTT.

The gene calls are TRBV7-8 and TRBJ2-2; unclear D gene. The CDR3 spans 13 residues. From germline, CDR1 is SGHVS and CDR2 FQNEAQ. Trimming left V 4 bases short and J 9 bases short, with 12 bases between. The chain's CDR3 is CASSSNSGRELFF. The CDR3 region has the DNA TGTGCCAGCAGCTCGAACAGTGGCCGGGAGCTGTTTTTT. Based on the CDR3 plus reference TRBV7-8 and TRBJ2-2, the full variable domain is GAGVSQSPRYKVAKRGQDVALRCDPISGHVSLFWYQQALGQGPEFLTYFQNEAQLDKSGLPSDRFFAERPEGSVSTLKIQRTQQEDSAVYLCASSSNSGRELFFGEGSRLTVL.

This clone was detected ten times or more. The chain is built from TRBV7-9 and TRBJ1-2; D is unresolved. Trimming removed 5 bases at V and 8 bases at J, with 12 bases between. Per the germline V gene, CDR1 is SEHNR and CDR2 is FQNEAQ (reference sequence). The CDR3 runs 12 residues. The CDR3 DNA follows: TGTGCCAGCAGCCCGGCCCGGGAGGGCTACACCTTC. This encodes CASSPAREGYTF.

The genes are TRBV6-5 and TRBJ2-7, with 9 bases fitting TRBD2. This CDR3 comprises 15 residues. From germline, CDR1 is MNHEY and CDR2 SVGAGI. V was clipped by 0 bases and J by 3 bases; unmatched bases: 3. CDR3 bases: TGTGCCAGCAGTTACTCCCTAGCGGGGAGCTACGAGCAGTACTTC. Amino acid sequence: CASSYSLAGSYEQYF.

The CDR3 is CASSLTPDRNYGYTF. DNA for the CDR3: TGCGCCAGCAGCTTGACGCCTGACAGAAACTATGGCTACACCTTC. The chain combines TRBV5-1 with TRBJ1-2; D possibly corresponds to TRBD1 (5 bases). Per the germline V gene, CDR1 is SGHRS and CDR2 is YFSETQ. The length of the CDR3 is 15 residues. The ends were cut back, 1 base at V and 2 bases at J, with 12 bases in the middle.

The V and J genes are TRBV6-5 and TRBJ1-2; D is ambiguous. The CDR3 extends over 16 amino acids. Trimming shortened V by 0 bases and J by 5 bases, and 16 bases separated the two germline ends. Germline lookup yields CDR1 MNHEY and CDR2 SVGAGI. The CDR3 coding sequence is TGTGCCAGCAGTTACTCGGCTCCCGGGGTACGTTATGGCTACACCTTC. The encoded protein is CASSYSAPGVRYGYTF.

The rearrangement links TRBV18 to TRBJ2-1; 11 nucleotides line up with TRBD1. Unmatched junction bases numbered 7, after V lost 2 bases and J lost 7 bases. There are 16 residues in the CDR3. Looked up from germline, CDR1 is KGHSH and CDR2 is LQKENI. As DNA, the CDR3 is TGTGCCAGCTCACCAAGACTGGGACAGGGGGGAAATGAGCAGTTCTTC. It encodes CASSPRLGQGGNEQFF.

The CDR3 DNA follows: TGTGCCAGCAGTGAGACAGGACCGTCGCCCCAGCATTTT. This gives the protein CASSETGPSPQHF. The chain couples TRBV6-1 to TRBJ1-5; D possibly corresponds to TRBD1 (6 bases). Germline assignment: CDR1 MNHNS and CDR2 SASEGT. This CDR3 is 13 amino acids long. V was trimmed by 3 bases and J by 9 bases, leaving 12 bases between them.